These 12 T cell receptor beta chains came from one sample sequenced in a study of CD8 T cells in ankylosing spondylitis. One entry per CDR3 protein, called by TCRdb with MiXCR from the 5' RACE reads. Altogether under 150,000 distinct CDR3 sequences are present, approximately 10% being singletons, with the ten largest covering 3.5% to 5%. The sequencing input was blood, either unsorted or a sorted T cell fraction (not recorded which). The receptor set was obtained from a female donor with ankylosing spondylitis or in good health (not recorded which).

At least ten counts were recorded for this clonotype. The chain links TRBV7-3 to TRBJ2-3; 7 bases are shared with TRBD2. Per germline, CDR1 SGHTA and CDR2 FQGTGA. The CDR3 spans 16 residues. The V and J ends lost 2 bases and 2 bases, in that order; junction bases with no gene match: 7. The CDR3 loop is CASSLVGLGFTDTQYF. The CDR3 DNA sequence: TGTGCCAGCAGCTTAGTTGGACTAGGCTTCACAGATACGCAGTATTTT.

This clonotype was seen repeatedly, ten times or more. This chain joins TRBV6-2 or TRBV6-3 and TRBJ2-7; the D gene is possibly TRBD2 (6 bases). V was trimmed by 4 bases and J by 3 bases, leaving 7 bases between them. The CDR3 covers 12 residues. Germline CDR1 is MNHEY and CDR2 is SVGEGT. The CDR3 bases are TGTGCCAGCAGTTTGGGACTCTACGAGCAGTACTTC. Protein sequence: CASSLGLYEQYF.

This clonotype has ten or more counts. The rearrangement joins TRBV12-3 or TRBV12-4 to TRBJ1-5; 10 bases agree with TRBD1. The CDR3 has 16 residues. V trimming: 2 bases; J trimming: 6 bases; junction bases outside the gene matches: 7. The CDR3 protein is CASSLRQGAEGQPQHF. The CDR3 DNA sequence: TGTGCCAGCAGTTTACGACAGGGGGCGGAAGGTCAGCCCCAGCATTTT.

The sample holds a few counts of this clonotype. V is TRBV5-8 and J is TRBJ2-3; TRBD2 matches at 15 bases. The length of the CDR3 is 15 residues. V gave up 4 bases and J gave up 6 bases; unmatched junction bases: 3. In germline, CDR1 is SGHTS, CDR2 YDEGEE. The CDR3 nucleotides read TGTGCCAGCAGCCGGACTAGCGGGGGGGCGGATACGCAGTATTTT. This translates into CASSRTSGGADTQYF.

J is TRBJ2-7 and V is TRBV30; TRBD1 might be the D (6 bases). This CDR3 comprises 12 residues. The ends were cut back, 5 bases at V and 2 bases at J, with 10 bases in the middle. Looked up from germline, CDR1 is GTSNPN and CDR2 is SVGIG (reference sequence). CDR3 bases: TGTGCCTGGGAAGACAGGACCTACGAGCAGTACTTC. This sequence encodes CAWEDRTYEQYF.

The sample holds many counts of this clonotype. The chain employs TRBV5-1 and TRBJ2-5; a possible D gene is TRBD2 (5 bases). V dropped 4 bases and J dropped 2 bases, with 18 bases sitting between them. The CDR3 covers 16 residues. Looked up from germline, CDR1 is SGHRS and CDR2 is YFSETQ. Here the CDR3 DNA reads TGCGCCAGCAGCATTTCCTCTAGCTGGGGACAAGAGACCCAGTACTTC. The encoded protein is CASSISSSWGQETQYF. The complete variable domain, with remaining parts taken from reference TRBV5-1 and TRBJ2-5, reads KAGVTQTPRYLIKTRGQQVTLSCSPISGHRSVSWYQQTPGQGLQFLFEYFSETQRNKGNFPGRFSGRQFSNSRSEMNVSTLELGDSALYLCASSISSSWGQETQYFGPGTRLLVL.

The V call is TRBV20-1, the J call TRBJ2-2; TRBD2 aligns across 9 bases. This CDR3 is 17 amino acids long. V dropped 7 bases and J dropped 0; count of bases not matched to a gene: 12. Germline V gene sequence: CDR1 DFQATT, CDR2 SNEGSKA (reference sequence). This CDR3 is CSVKGLAGGSNTGELFF. CDR3 sequence (DNA): TGCAGTGTCAAGGGACTGGCGGGGGGGTCGAACACCGGGGAGCTGTTTTTT.

This rearrangement joins TRBV6-1 to TRBJ1-2, with D maybe TRBD1 (5 bases). CDR3 length: 17 amino acids. The V gene's germline CDR1 is MNHNS and CDR2 SASEGT. Trimming took off 6 bases at V and 2 bases at J, with 22 bases between the two ends. The CDR3 coding sequence is TGTGCCAGCAGGTCTACCCGGGGGTACGGGGCAAACTATGGCTACACCTTC. Residues: CASRSTRGYGANYGYTF.

This clonotype was recorded at least ten times. The genes are TRBV5-6 and TRBJ2-1; D not certain. The germline gives CDR1 SGHDT, CDR2 YYEEEE. The CDR3 loop spans 15 amino acids. V was trimmed by 4 bases and J by 2 bases, leaving 13 bases between them. CDR3 sequence (DNA): TGTGCCAGCAGCCCCTTAAAGCCCACCTACAATGAGCAGTTCTTC. Translation gives CASSPLKPTYNEQFF.

The chain has TRBV28 and TRBJ2-5; 7 nucleotides agree with TRBD2. Germline V gives CDR1 MDHEN, CDR2 SYDVKM. The CDR3 sequence is 16 residues long. V was clipped by 7 bases and J by 6 bases; unmatched bases: 17. The CDR3 here is CASTEAGALTLQTQYF. The CDR3 DNA is TGTGCCAGCACGGAGGCGGGAGCCCTCACCTTGCAGACCCAGTACTTC.

This clonotype was seen many times. The chain employs TRBV5-1 and TRBJ1-3, with TRBD1 as a possible D gene (5 bases). Trimming took 4 bases from V and 0 from J, leaving 11 bases between them. There are 15 residues in the CDR3. Germline loops: CDR1 SGHRS, CDR2 YFSETQ. In DNA, the CDR3 is TGCGCCAGCAGCCGGGACGGAAGCTCTGGAAACACCATATATTTT. It is translated as CASSRDGSSGNTIYF.

With respect to this clonotype: This could be a read error, since a much larger clone is one nucleotide away. J is TRBJ1-1 and V is TRBV19; TRBD1 might be the D (5 bases). Germline values: CDR1 LNHDA, CDR2 SQIVND (reference sequence). The CDR3 runs to 12 residues. The CDR3 nucleotides read TGTGCCATTAGTATACCGCAGGGATCGGCTTTCTTT. This sequence encodes CAISIPQGSAFF.